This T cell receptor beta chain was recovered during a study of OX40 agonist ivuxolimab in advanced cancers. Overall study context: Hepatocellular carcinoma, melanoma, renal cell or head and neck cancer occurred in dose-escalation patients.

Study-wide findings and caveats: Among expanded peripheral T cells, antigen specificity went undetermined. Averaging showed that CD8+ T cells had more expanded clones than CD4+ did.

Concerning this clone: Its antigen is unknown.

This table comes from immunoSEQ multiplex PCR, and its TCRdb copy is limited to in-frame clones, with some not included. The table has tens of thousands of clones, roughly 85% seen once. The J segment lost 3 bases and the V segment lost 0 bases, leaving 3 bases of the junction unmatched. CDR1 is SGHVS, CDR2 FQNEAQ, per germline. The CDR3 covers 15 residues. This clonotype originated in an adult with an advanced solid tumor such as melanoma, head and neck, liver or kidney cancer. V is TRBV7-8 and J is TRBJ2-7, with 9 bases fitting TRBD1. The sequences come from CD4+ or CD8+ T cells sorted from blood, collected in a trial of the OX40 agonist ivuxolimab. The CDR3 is CASSLATGGFYEQYF. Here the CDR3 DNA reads TGTGCCAGCAGCTTAGCGACAGGGGGGTTCTACGAGCAGTACTTC.